This TCR beta chain was obtained from a study of T cell responses to AZD1222 COVID-19 vaccine. The wider study: Analysis merged second doses at about 4 or about 12 weeks.

About this clone: As yet, its antigen is unknown.

Findings of the study overall: The sample set comprised mostly white British donors with more females, and clonal diversity was possibly underestimated. Vaccine-associated CD4 TCRs spanned spike, dominant at 160-218 and 743-854. Repertoire sampling was restricted to post-peak T cell response timepoints.

The CDR3 has 14 amino acids. Trimming shortened V by 1 base and J by 2 bases, and 6 bases separated the two germline ends. CDR1 is MGHRA and CDR2 is YSYEKL in the germline V gene. Sequencing used immunoSEQ multiplex PCR; TCRdb keeps in-frame clones, though not all of them. The sample comprises 95,000 to 150,000 clones, approximately 90% of which are singletons, and over 1.5% rests with the top ten. The specimen was peripheral blood, collected on day 0 of AZD1222 vaccination. This clonotype originated in an adult in good health. This chain joins TRBV4-1 and TRBJ1-5, with no clear D. CDR3 in amino acids: CASSQVPGNQPQHF. The CDR3 bases are TGCGCCAGCAGCCAAGTCCCCGGCAATCAGCCCCAGCATTTT.